This T cell receptor (beta chain) was captured by sequencing in a study of T-cell memory formation after mild COVID-19. Overall study findings and caveats: Second-wave clones peaking on day 37 lacked confirmed SARS-CoV-2 specificity.

This CDR3 spans 14 amino acids. The germline V gene encodes CDR1 DFQATT and CDR2 SNEGSKA (reference sequence). Between the trimmed V and J ends, which lost 0 bases and 0 bases, there was a span of 9 bases. This clonotype was picked up a small number of times. Its antigen remains unidentified. A single record per CDR3 protein comes from TCRdb applying MiXCR to the 5' RACE reads. Of hundreds of thousands of distinct CDR3 sequences listed, approximately 20% were seen once; the top ten hold 8.4%. Specimen: PBMCs or a T cell subset sorted from them (not recorded which). The rearrangement links TRBV20-1 to TRBJ2-7, with a weak D call TRBD2 (6 bases). The source of this sequence is an adult woman who had mild COVID-19 (a few samples of this study predate the infection). Cell type and time point are not known. In nucleotides, the CDR3 is TGCAGTGCTAGAGATATGGGGGGCTCCTACGAGCAGTACTTC. Encoded protein: CSARDMGGSYEQYF.